The text below deals with one TCR beta chain. This sample stems from a study of blood T cell repertoires in COVID-19. About the research overall: Sites across the United States, Italy and Spain contributed samples from acute and convalescent COVID-19.

Original processing notes: Estimation of nucleated cell counts relied on the amplification of reference gene primers. Repertoires were generated with immunoSEQ multiplex PCR, while TCRdb's copy carries only in-frame clones and drops some. V and J calls and clone size are copied from that table; D and trimming were computed from the DNA. Found here are some 230,000 clones, roughly 84% of them singletons; the top ten hold around 0.89%. This CDR3 has 17 amino acids. The J segment lost 8 bases and the V segment lost 7 bases, leaving 18 bases of the junction unmatched. Germline CDR1 MDHEN, CDR2 SYDVKM. The V call is TRBV28, the J call TRBJ1-4; 8 bases align to TRBD1. The sequenced material came from peripheral blood. This clonotype originated in a middle-aged man with acute or convalescent COVID-19. The CDR3, as DNA: TGTGCCAGCAACACGGCTTGGGGGACAGGTGGGGGAGAAAAACTGTTTTTT. Its translation: CASNTAWGTGGGEKLFF.